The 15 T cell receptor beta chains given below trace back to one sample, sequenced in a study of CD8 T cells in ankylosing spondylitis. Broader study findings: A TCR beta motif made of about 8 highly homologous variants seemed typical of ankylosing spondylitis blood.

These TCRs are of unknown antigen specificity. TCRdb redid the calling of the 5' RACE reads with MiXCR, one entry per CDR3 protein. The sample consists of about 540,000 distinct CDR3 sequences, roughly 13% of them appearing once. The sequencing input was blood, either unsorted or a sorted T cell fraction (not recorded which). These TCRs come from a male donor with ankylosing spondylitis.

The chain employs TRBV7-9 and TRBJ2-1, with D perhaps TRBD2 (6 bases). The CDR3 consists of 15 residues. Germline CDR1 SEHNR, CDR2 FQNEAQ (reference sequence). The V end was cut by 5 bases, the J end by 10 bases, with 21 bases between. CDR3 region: CASSGRDHILGEQFF. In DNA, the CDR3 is TGTGCCAGCAGCGGGCGGGACCACATCCTGGGAGAGCAGTTCTTC.

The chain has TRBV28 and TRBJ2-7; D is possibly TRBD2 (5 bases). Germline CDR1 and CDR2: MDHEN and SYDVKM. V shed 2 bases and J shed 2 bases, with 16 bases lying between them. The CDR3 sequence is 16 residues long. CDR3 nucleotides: TGTGCCAGCAGTTTAGCATCGGACTCACCCACCTACGAGCAGTACTTC. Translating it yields CASSLASDSPTYEQYF.

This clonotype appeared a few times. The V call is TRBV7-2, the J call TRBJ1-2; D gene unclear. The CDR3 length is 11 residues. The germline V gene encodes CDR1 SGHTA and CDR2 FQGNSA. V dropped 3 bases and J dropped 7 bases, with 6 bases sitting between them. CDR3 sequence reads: CASSFEGGYTF. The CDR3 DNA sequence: TGTGCCAGCAGCTTTGAGGGTGGCTACACCTTC.

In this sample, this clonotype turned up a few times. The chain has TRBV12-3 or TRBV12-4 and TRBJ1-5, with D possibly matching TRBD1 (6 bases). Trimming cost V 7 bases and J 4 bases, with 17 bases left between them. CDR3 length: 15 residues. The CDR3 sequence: CASTLGQWDNQPQHF. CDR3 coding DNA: TGTGCCAGCACCCTAGGACAGTGGGATAATCAGCCCCAGCATTTT.

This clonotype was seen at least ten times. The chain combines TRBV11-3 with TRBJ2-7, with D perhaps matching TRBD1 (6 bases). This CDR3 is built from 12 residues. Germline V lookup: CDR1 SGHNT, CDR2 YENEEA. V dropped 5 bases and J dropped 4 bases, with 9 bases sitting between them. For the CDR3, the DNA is TGTGCCAGCAGCAGGACAGAGTACGAGCAGTACGTC. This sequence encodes CASSRTEYEQYV.

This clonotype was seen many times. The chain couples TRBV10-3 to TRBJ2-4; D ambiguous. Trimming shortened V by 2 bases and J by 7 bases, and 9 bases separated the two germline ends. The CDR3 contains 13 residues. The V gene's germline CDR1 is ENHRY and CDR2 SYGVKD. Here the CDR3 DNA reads TGTGCCATCAGTGAGGGCTTAACGAACATTCAGTACTTC. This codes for CAISEGLTNIQYF.

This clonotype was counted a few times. CDR3 amino acids: CASSLLSWDQETQYF. In DNA form, the CDR3 reads TGTGCCAGCAGCTTATTGAGTTGGGATCAAGAGACCCAGTACTTC. The rearrangement joins TRBV11-2 to TRBJ2-5; D is unclear. Looked up from germline, CDR1 is SGHAT and CDR2 is FQNNGV. This CDR3 region has 15 residues. V was pared by 2 bases and J by 2 bases, with 12 bases between.

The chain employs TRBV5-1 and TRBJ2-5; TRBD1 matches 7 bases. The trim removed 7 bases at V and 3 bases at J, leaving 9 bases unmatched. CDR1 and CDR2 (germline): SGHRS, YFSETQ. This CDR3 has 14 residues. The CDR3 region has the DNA TGCGCCAGCGTGAGGACCGGGACAGAAGAGACCCAGTACTTC. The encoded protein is CASVRTGTEETQYF.

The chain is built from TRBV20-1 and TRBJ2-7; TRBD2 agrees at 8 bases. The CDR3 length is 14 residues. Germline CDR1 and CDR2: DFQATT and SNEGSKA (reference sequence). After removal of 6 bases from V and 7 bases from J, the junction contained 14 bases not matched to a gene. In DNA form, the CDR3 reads TGCAGTGCCCCGGGAGTAGCGGGAACAGGAGAGCAGTACTTC. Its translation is CSAPGVAGTGEQYF.

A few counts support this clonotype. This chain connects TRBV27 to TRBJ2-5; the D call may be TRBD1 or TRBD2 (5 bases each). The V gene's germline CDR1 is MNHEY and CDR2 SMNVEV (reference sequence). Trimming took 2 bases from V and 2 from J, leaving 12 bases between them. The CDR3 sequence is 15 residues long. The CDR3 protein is CASSLGGRLQETQYF. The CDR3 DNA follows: TGTGCCAGCAGTTTAGGGGGACGCCTACAAGAGACCCAGTACTTC.

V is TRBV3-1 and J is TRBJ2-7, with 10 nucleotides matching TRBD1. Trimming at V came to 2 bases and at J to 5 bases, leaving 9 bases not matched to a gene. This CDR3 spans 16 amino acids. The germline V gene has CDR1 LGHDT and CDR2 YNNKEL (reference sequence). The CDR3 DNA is TGTGCCAGCAGCCAAAAACCGGGACAGGGGATTCACGAGCAGTACTTC. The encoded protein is CASSQKPGQGIHEQYF.

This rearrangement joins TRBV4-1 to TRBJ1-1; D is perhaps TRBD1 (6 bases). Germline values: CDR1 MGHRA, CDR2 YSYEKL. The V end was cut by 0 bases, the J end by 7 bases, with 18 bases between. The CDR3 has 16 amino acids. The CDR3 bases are TGCGCCAGCAGCCAAGATGGGGTAAACAGGGAGGATGAAGCTTTCTTT. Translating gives CASSQDGVNREDEAFF.

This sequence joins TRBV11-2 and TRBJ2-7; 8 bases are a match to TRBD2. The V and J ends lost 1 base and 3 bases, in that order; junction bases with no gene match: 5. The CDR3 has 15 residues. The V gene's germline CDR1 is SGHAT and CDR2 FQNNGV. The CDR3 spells CASSLGIAGLYEQYV. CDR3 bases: TGTGCCAGCAGCTTAGGTATAGCGGGACTCTACGAGCAGTACGTC.

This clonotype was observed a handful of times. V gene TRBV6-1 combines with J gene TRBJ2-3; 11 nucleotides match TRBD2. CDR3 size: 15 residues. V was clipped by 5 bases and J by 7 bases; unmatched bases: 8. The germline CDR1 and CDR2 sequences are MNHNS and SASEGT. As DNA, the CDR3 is TGTGCCAGCAGTCAGACTAGCGGGGTTGAAAATACGCAGTATTTT. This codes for CASSQTSGVENTQYF.

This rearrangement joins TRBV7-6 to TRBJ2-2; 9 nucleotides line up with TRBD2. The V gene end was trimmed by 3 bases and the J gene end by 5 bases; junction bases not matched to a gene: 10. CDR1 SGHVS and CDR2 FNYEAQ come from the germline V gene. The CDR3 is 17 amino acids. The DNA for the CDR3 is TGTGCCAGCAGCTTCGTGGTAGCGGGAGAAGCAACCGGGGAGCTGTTTTTT. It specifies CASSFVVAGEATGELFF.